These 4 T cell receptor beta chains were sequenced from one sample in a study of blood T cell repertoires in COVID-19. Profiled with immunoSEQ multiplex PCR; TCRdb holds only in-frame clones, not every one. The table lists about 210,000 clones, 65% to 85% of them singletons, with 7% to 10% in the top ten. The sequencing sample was made of peripheral blood. These receptors were taken from a woman aged 50 to 60 with acute or convalescent COVID-19.

The gene calls are TRBV3-1 (or the pseudogene TRBV3-2) and TRBJ2-3; TRBD2 matches 7 bases. The CDR3 spans 14 residues. Germline-derived CDR1 and CDR2 are LGHDT and YNNKEL (reference sequence). With 8 bases clipped from V and 4 bases from J, the junction kept 9 bases outside the gene matches. CDR3 protein: CASGTGGFADTQYF. CDR3 sequence (DNA): TGTGCCAGCGGAACGGGAGGTTTCGCAGATACGCAGTATTTT.

The chain employs TRBV7-6 and TRBJ2-1; 10 bases agree with TRBD2. This CDR3 has 15 residues. Per the germline V gene, CDR1 is SGHVS and CDR2 is FNYEAQ. With 5 bases clipped from V and 6 bases from J, the junction kept 7 bases outside the gene matches. The CDR3: CASSLGTSVSNEQFF. The CDR3 DNA follows: TGTGCCAGCAGCCTCGGGACTAGCGTATCCAATGAGCAGTTCTTC.

This clone was counted a few times. The V call is TRBV2, the J call TRBJ2-7; 8 nucleotides agree with TRBD2. The junction had 7 bases not matched to a gene; V was cut back by 2 bases and J by 4 bases. This CDR3 has 15 residues. CDR1 SNHLY and CDR2 FYNNEI come from the germline V gene. The CDR3 reads CASSEKSGSRYEQYF. The CDR3 coding sequence is TGTGCCAGCAGTGAAAAAAGCGGGAGCAGGTACGAGCAGTACTTC.

The gene calls are TRBV7-8 and TRBJ2-7, with D perhaps TRBD1 (5 bases). Germline V gene data show CDR1 as SGHVS and CDR2 as FQNEAQ. The CDR3 is 14 residues long. Trimming left V 5 bases short and J 3 bases short, with 14 bases between. DNA for the CDR3: TGTGCCAGCAGCCGTTCAGTGCAGGGCTACGAGCAGTACTTC. Translation: CASSRSVQGYEQYF.